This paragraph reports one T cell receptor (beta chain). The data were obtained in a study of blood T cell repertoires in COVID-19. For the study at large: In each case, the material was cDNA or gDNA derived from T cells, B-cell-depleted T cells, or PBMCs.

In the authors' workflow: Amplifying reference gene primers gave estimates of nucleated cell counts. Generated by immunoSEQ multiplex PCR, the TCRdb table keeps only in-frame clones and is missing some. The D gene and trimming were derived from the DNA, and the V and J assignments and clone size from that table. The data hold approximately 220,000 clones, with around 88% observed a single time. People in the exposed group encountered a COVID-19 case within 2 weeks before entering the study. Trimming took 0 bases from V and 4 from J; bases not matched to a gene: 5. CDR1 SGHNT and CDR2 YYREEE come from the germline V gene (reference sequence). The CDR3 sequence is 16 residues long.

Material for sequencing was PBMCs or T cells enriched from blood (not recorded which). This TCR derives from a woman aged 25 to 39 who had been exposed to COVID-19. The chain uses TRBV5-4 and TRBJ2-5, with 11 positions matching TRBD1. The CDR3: CASSLGDRGFLETQYF. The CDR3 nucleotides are TGTGCCAGCAGCTTGGGGGACAGGGGGTTTCTAGAGACCCAGTACTTC.